This T cell receptor (beta chain) was retrieved from a study of blood T cell repertoires in COVID-19. Study-level information: Whether acute or convalescent, the COVID-19 samples came from the United States, Italy and Spain. T cells, B-cell-depleted T cells, or PBMCs supplied cDNA or gDNA.

Study processing details: The assay estimated nucleated cells by amplifying reference gene primers. Here immunoSEQ multiplex PCR was the method, and the copy in TCRdb shows in-frame clones only, minus some. V, J and clone size reflect that table, while D and trimming were determined from the DNA. The sample includes about 210,000 clones, 83% of them seen just once. Trimming removed 5 bases from V and 5 bases from J, with 15 bases in between. The length of the CDR3 is 14 residues. The V gene's germline CDR1 is SGHAT and CDR2 FQNNGV. This sequence originates from a woman between 35 and 50 years old with active or convalescent COVID-19. The sequencing input was peripheral blood. The chain uses TRBV11-2 and TRBJ1-1; possibly TRBD1 for D (5 bases). DNA of the CDR3: TGTGCCAGCAGCCGCCTTCAAGGGGTGACTGAAGCTTTCTTT. This sequence encodes CASSRLQGVTEAFF.